This TCR beta chain originates from a study of T cells after yellow fever vaccination. Each CDR3 protein is one row after TCRdb ran MiXCR on the 5' RACE reads. The sample contains 400,000 to 450,000 distinct CDR3 sequences, around 20% of which appear only once. The germline CDR1 and CDR2 sequences are SGHRS and YFSETQ. V was trimmed by 3 bases and J by 4 bases, leaving 16 bases between them. The CDR3 spans 15 residues. This chain joins TRBV5-1 and TRBJ1-1, with D perhaps TRBD1 (5 bases). The sample consisted of PBMCs, taken before the yellow fever booster vaccination. This clonotype was sampled from a man between 18 and 29 years old who received the YFV17D yellow fever vaccine. CDR3: CASSSGGTRGTEAFF. Written as DNA, the CDR3 is TGCGCCAGCAGCTCCGGGGGAACTAGGGGCACTGAAGCTTTCTTT.